The T cell receptor (beta chain) under discussion was sequenced for a study of cytomegalovirus exposure and HLA in healthy donors. Study background: From donors who were HLA-typed, an early data release held about 85 million unique TCRs. Overall study results and limits: Later analysis identified a missense DCLRE1C variant that was linked to TCR beta V- and J-gene trimming.

Concerning this clone: As yet, its antigen is unknown.

CDR1 and CDR2 (germline): SGHNT, YENEEA. The V gene end was trimmed by 5 bases and the J gene end by 7 bases; junction bases not matched to a gene: 7. This CDR3 has 15 residues. Primers: 60 Vbeta forward and 13 Jbeta reverse. Sequencing used immunoSEQ multiplex PCR; TCRdb keeps in-frame clones, though not all of them. The profile shows some 130,000 clones, roughly three quarters of them singletons. Source material: PBMCs. This TCR was sampled from a man under 40 in good health and CMV-seronegative. The chain combines TRBV11-3 with TRBJ2-1; TRBD2 matches 11 bases. CDR3 nucleotide sequence: TGTGCCAGCAGCCCACGACTAGCGGGATGGAATGAGCAGTTCTTC. It yields the protein CASSPRLAGWNEQFF.